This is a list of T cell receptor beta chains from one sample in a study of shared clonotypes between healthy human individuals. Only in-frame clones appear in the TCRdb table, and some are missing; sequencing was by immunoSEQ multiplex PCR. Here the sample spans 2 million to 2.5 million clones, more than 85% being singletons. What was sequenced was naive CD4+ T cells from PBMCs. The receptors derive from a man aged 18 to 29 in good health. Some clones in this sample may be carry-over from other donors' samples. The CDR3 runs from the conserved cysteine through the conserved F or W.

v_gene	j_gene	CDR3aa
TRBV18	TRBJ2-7	CASSPRSSTYEQYF
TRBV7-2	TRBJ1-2	CASSSPRGVIDGYTF
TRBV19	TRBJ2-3	CASSDQVGDDTQYF
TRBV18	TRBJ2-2	CASSPPSGTGELFF
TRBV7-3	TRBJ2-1	CASSLLGRVTYNEQFF
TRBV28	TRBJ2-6	CASSLRDRVWTGANVLTF
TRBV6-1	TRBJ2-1	CASKYGPHAEQQFF
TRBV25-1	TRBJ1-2	CASSERTGYGYTF
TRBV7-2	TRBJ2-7	CASSLPGPLLYEQYF
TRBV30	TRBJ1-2	CAWSVWGQGNYGYTF
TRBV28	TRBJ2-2	CASSLLAGVHTGELFF
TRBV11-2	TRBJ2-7	CASSPVRAGGYEQYF
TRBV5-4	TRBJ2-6	CASSSGIDSGANVLTF
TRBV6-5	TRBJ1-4	CASSYREGDEKLFF
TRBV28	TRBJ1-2	CASNFPRQGSYGYTF
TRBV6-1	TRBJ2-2	CASSARTSGELFF
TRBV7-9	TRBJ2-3	CASSSSGTDTQYF
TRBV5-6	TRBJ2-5	CASSPAGGETQYF
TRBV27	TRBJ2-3	CASSFLGGQGNTDTQYF
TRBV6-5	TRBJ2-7	CASSYQGLAREQYF
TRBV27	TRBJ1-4	CASSFWGDNEKLFF
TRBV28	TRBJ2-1	CASSLPLSSYNEQFF
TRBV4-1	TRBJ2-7	CASSQIRGQGDYEQYF
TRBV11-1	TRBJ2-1	CASSPWEGLAGTYNEQFF
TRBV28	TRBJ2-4	CASTDPGRGLDIQYF
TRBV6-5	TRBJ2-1	CASTAGGGAYNEQFF
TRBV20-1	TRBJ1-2	CSARIGQGYTF